The rows below give T cell receptor beta chains drawn from one sample of a study of CD8+ T cells in alopecia areata. Clones were read by immunoSEQ multiplex PCR, and TCRdb kept only the in-frame ones, dropping some. This table has 110,000 or so clones, roughly 66% appearing once. Sequencing input: CD4+ T cells sorted from blood. The origin of the receptors is a human donor in good health. Both conserved end residues are part of each CDR3. The D gene is left open where the match is weak. Size values are once, few and many counts, or a class for expanded clones, and some rows have none.

V gene	J gene	D gene	clone size	CDR3 length	CDR3 protein	CDR3 DNA
TRBV5-4	TRBJ1-2	.	few	13	CASSLDRIYGYTF	TGTGCCAGCAGCTTGGACAGGATCTATGGCTACACCTTC
TRBV30	TRBJ1-2	TRBD1	.	14	CAWSRDRGLYGYTF	TGTGCCTGGAGCCGGGACAGGGGACTCTATGGCTACACCTTC
TRBV6-6	TRBJ1-2	.	.	13	CASRSRGDYGYTF	TGTGCCAGCAGGTCCCGGGGGGACTATGGCTACACCTTC
TRBV5-1	TRBJ2-5	.	.	14	CASSGNSGEETQYF	TGCGCCAGCAGCGGGAATAGCGGCGAAGAGACCCAGTACTTC
TRBV29-1	TRBJ1-2	TRBD1	few	13	CSVGGQGAYGYTF	TGCAGCGTTGGGGGACAGGGGGCATATGGCTACACCTTC
TRBV5-1	TRBJ1-6	.	.	16	CASSLFGVPNNSPLHF	TGCGCCAGCAGCTTGTTCGGGGTTCCGAATAATTCACCCCTCCACTTT
TRBV7-2	TRBJ2-2	TRBD1	.	14	CASSQTGNGGELFF	TGTGCCAGCAGCCAGACAGGGAATGGCGGGGAGCTGTTTTTT
TRBV27	TRBJ1-1	.	.	14	CASSLHGAFGGAFF	TGTGCCAGCAGTTTACACGGGGCCTTCGGGGGGGCTTTCTTT
TRBV4-2	TRBJ2-3	TRBD2	.	16	CASSPFTSGSADTQYF	TGTGCCAGCAGCCCCTTCACTAGCGGGTCCGCAGATACGCAGTATTTT
TRBV29-1	TRBJ2-1	.	once	15	CSVDRGFVAYNEQFF	TGCAGCGTTGACAGGGGATTTGTTGCCTACAATGAGCAGTTCTTC
TRBV5-1	TRBJ2-7	.	.	14	CASSLTGQLYEQYF	TGCGCCAGCAGCCTAACGGGACAACTTTACGAGCAGTACTTC
TRBV29-1	TRBJ2-5	TRBD1	.	13	CSVPGQGSETQYF	TGCAGCGTGCCGGGACAGGGATCAGAGACCCAGTACTTC
TRBV21-1	TRBJ1-4	.	.	15	CASSTRQDRNEKLFF	TGTGCCAGCAGCACCCGACAGGATCGCAATGAAAAACTGTTTTTT
TRBV29-1	TRBJ2-3	TRBD1	.	14	CSGMGTGWTDTQYF	TGCAGCGGAATGGGGACAGGGTGGACAGATACGCAGTATTTT
TRBV2	TRBJ2-7	.	.	13	CASRRQTTYEQYF	TGTGCCAGCAGGCGACAGACGACCTACGAGCAGTACTTC
TRBV18	TRBJ1-5	.	.	13	CASSPQGNQPQHF	TGTGCCAGCTCACCACAGGGTAATCAGCCCCAGCATTTT
TRBV4-2	TRBJ1-4	.	.	15	CASSPSVSDNEKLFF	TGTGCCAGCAGCCCAAGTGTATCAGATAATGAAAAACTGTTTTTT
TRBV11-2	TRBJ2-1	TRBD2	.	16	CASSPLAASSYNEQFF	TGTGCCAGCAGCCCTCTAGCGGCCAGCTCCTACAATGAGCAGTTCTTC
TRBV6-5	TRBJ1-2	.	few	15	CASSYSGSTNYGYTF	TGTGCCAGCAGTTACTCGGGCAGTACTAACTATGGCTACACCTTC
TRBV5-1	TRBJ2-7	.	.	10	CASTPREQYF	TGCGCCAGCACCCCTCGGGAGCAGTACTTC
TRBV4-1	TRBJ2-5	.	.	12	CASSQDGQTQYF	TGCGCCAGCAGCCAAGATGGGCAGACCCAGTACTTC
TRBV4-2	TRBJ2-5	.	.	14	CASSQVVQEGTQYF	TGTGCCAGCAGCCAAGTAGTGCAAGAAGGGACCCAGTACTTC
TRBV30	TRBJ1-5	.	.	14	CAWSVLGGNQPQHF	TGTGCCTGGAGTGTCCTAGGGGGCAATCAGCCCCAGCATTTT
TRBV27	TRBJ1-2	TRBD1	once	16	CASSLSWTGGTYGYTF	TGTGCCAGCAGTTTATCCTGGACAGGCGGTACCTATGGCTACACCTTC
TRBV2	TRBJ1-3	.	.	14	CASRAGASGNTIYF	TGTGCCAGCAGAGCCGGGGCCTCTGGAAACACCATATATTTT
TRBV30	TRBJ2-7	TRBD2	few	13	CAWRTSGDLRQYF	TGTGCCTGGAGGACTAGCGGGGACTTACGGCAGTACTTC
TRBV29-1	TRBJ2-2	TRBD1	few	16	CSAVTYRGHGTGELFF	TGCAGCGCCGTTACCTACAGGGGGCATGGCACCGGGGAGCTGTTTTTT
TRBV7-9	TRBJ2-3	.	.	15	CASSLRDGVTDTQYF	TGTGCCAGCAGCTTACGGGACGGTGTCACAGATACGCAGTATTTT
TRBV15	TRBJ1-6	.	.	14	CATSRNRDNSPLHF	TGTGCCACCAGCAGGAACAGGGACAATTCACCCCTCCACTTT
TRBV2	TRBJ2-5	TRBD2	.	18	CASSEEPSGGAEKETQYF	TGTGCCAGCAGTGAAGAGCCTAGCGGGGGGGCCGAAAAAGAGACCCAGTACTTC
TRBV4-2	TRBJ1-2	.	.	12	CASSQGPYGYTF	TGTGCCAGCAGCCAAGGACCTTATGGCTACACCTTC
TRBV5-1	TRBJ2-3	.	.	14	CASNSASSTDTQYF	TGCGCCAGCAACTCTGCCTCTAGCACAGATACGCAGTATTTT
TRBV6-1	TRBJ1-2	.	few	11	CASTDFYGYTF	TGTGCCAGCACGGACTTCTATGGCTACACCTTC
TRBV5-1	TRBJ1-1	TRBD1	.	14	CASSLPGQGTEAFF	TGCGCCAGCAGCCTACCGGGACAGGGGACTGAAGCTTTCTTT
TRBV2	TRBJ2-1	TRBD2	.	14	CASSSSGGAHEQFF	TGTGCCAGCAGTTCTAGCGGGGGTGCCCATGAGCAGTTCTTC
TRBV29-1	TRBJ1-2	.	.	11	CSVDTGYGYTF	TGCAGCGTTGACACCGGCTATGGCTACACCTTC
TRBV29-1	TRBJ2-2	.	.	13	CSVVRRNTGELFF	TGCAGCGTTGTTAGGAGGAACACCGGGGAGCTGTTTTTT
TRBV27	TRBJ2-7	TRBD1	.	12	CASKKGTGEKYF	TGTGCCAGCAAGAAGGGGACAGGGGAGAAGTACTTC
TRBV29-1	TRBJ1-2	TRBD1	once	16	CSVEIRQGKVGYGYTF	TGCAGCGTTGAAATAAGACAGGGGAAAGTCGGCTATGGCTACACCTTC
TRBV4-1	TRBJ1-5	TRBD1	once	16	CASSQGDRGPYQPQHF	TGCGCCAGCAGCCAAGGGGACAGGGGACCCTATCAGCCCCAGCATTTT
TRBV5-1	TRBJ1-6	TRBD1	.	15	CASSREGQANSPLHF	TGCGCCAGCAGCCGCGAGGGACAGGCAAATTCACCCCTCCACTTT
TRBV29-1	TRBJ2-1	.	.	12	CSVVVRHNEQFF	TGCAGCGTTGTTGTCAGACACAATGAGCAGTTCTTC
TRBV2	TRBJ1-1	TRBD1	.	15	CASVFTGGPVTEAFF	TGTGCCAGCGTCTTTACAGGGGGCCCGGTCACTGAAGCTTTCTTT
TRBV10-3	TRBJ1-2	.	.	11	CAISESGGYTF	TGTGCCATCAGTGAGTCGGGTGGCTACACCTTC
TRBV4-1	TRBJ1-1	.	.	12	CASSKPGTEAFF	TGCGCCAGCAGCAAACCCGGGACAGAAGCTTTCTTT
TRBV30	TRBJ2-5	.	few	11	CACVGQETQYF	TGTGCCTGTGTGGGGCAAGAGACCCAGTACTTC
TRBV30	TRBJ2-6	.	many	16	CAWRALGGRGANVLTF	TGTGCCTGGAGAGCCCTCGGGGGCCGCGGGGCCAACGTCCTGACTTTC
TRBV7-2	TRBJ1-1	.	few	13	CASSLVRGAEAFF	TGTGCCAGCAGCTTAGTAAGGGGCGCTGAAGCTTTCTTT
TRBV29-1	TRBJ1-5	.	.	11	CRPLWCQPQHF	TGCAGACCTTTGTGGTGTCAGCCCCAGCATTTT
TRBV15	TRBJ1-2	.	.	16	CATSRVGGGGSYGYTF	TGTGCCACCAGCAGAGTAGGCGGAGGGGGAAGCTATGGCTACACCTTC
TRBV7-9	TRBJ2-3	TRBD1	.	17	CASSLRTGTGPTDTQYF	TGTGCCAGCAGCCTACGCACCGGGACAGGGCCCACAGATACGCAGTATTTT
TRBV10-3	TRBJ1-3	.	.	15	CAISESSGNGNTIYF	TGTGCCATCAGTGAGTCTTCAGGGAACGGAAACACCATATATTTT
TRBV4-1	TRBJ1-4	.	.	13	CASSPGGFGVLFF	TGCGCCAGCAGCCCGGGAGGGTTTGGGGTACTGTTTTTT
TRBV15	TRBJ1-1	.	once	14	CATSRADSNTEAFF	TGTGCCACCAGCAGAGCTGACAGTAACACTGAAGCTTTCTTT
TRBV5-1	TRBJ2-5	.	.	15	CASSLDSTAEETQYF	TGCGCCAGCAGCTTGGACAGTACAGCCGAAGAGACCCAGTACTTC
TRBV25-1	TRBJ1-6	.	.	12	CASANPNSPLHF	TGTGCCAGCGCCAATCCTAATTCACCCCTCCACTTT
TRBV5-4	TRBJ2-7	TRBD2	once	15	CASRPGGLRSYEQYF	TGTGCCAGCAGACCGGGGGGGCTGAGGTCCTACGAGCAGTACTTC
TRBV9	TRBJ1-5	.	.	13	CASSVEEGAAQHF	TGTGCCAGCAGCGTAGAGGAGGGAGCGGCCCAGCATTTT
TRBV6-5	TRBJ1-1	TRBD1	few	15	CASSYIAGGRTEAFF	TGTGCCAGCAGTTACATTGCAGGGGGGAGGACTGAAGCTTTCTTT